This T cell receptor (beta chain) was observed in a study of graft-versus-host responses after intestinal transplantation. Here immunoSEQ multiplex PCR was the method, and the copy in TCRdb shows in-frame clones only, minus some. The sample has approximately 46,000 clones; 84% are singletons. Worth noting for this clone: Its matching antigen is unknown.

Regarding the study as a whole: Circulating GvH clones peaking coincided with falling HvG clones soon after transplant. Graft-donor T cell macrochimerism in patients accompanied high graft-versus-host to host-versus-graft clonal ratios in allografts.

The specimen was unstimulated CD4+ T cells sorted from spleen or lymph node cells, collected before transplant. This TCR came from a human donor who was the organ donor for an intestinal transplant.

The CDR3 region is CAWSVLAGGLVSGELFF. In nucleotides, the CDR3 is TGTGCCTGGAGTGTCCTAGCGGGGGGCCTAGTCTCCGGGGAGCTGTTTTTT. The V and J genes are TRBV30 and TRBJ2-2; 11 nucleotides align to TRBD2. V dropped 0 bases and J dropped 6; count of bases not matched to a gene: 9. Looked up from germline, CDR1 is GTSNPN and CDR2 is SVGIG (reference sequence). The CDR3 covers 17 residues.